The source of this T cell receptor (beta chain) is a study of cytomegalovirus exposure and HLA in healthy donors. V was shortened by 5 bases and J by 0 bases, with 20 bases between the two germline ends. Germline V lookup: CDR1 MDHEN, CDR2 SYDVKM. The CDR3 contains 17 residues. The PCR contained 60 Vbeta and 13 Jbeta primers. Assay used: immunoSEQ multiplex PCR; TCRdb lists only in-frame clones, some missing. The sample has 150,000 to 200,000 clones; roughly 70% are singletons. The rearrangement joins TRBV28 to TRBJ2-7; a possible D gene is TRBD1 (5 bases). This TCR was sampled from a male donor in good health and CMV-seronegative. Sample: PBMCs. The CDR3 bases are TGTGCCAGCAGTCCCGCGCAAGGACAACATCCCTCCTACGAGCAGTACTTC. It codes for CASSPAQGQHPSYEQYF.